This T cell receptor (beta chain) was retrieved from a study of blood T cells in healthy people across ages. It was with a sample-barcoded 5' primer and a J-beta primer mix that a second PCR of roughly 7 to 12 cycles was run. TCRdb ran MiXCR on the 5' RACE reads and lists one entry per CDR3 protein. The sample records about 640,000 distinct CDR3 sequences, roughly 50% being singletons. Ranging in age from about 6 to 90, the donors were healthy Caucasian individuals from Russia. They isolated at least 6.5 million PBMCs from each sample. The V gene lost 0 bases and the J gene lost 4 bases, with 11 bases spanning the gap. This CDR3 has 15 residues. The V gene's germline CDR1 is SGHRS and CDR2 YFSETQ.

The chain joins TRBV5-1 to TRBJ2-1; possibly TRBD1 for D (6 bases). The receptor was isolated from a man in his 60s in good health. The sample taken for sequencing was blood. The CDR3 sequence: CASSLDQGPYNEQFF. Written as DNA, the CDR3 is TGCGCCAGCAGCTTGGATCAGGGGCCATACAATGAGCAGTTCTTC. The variable domain in full, with the rest retrieved from reference TRBV5-1 and TRBJ2-1, is KAGVTQTPRYLIKTRGQQVTLSCSPISGHRSVSWYQQTPGQGLQFLFEYFSETQRNKGNFPGRFSGRQFSNSRSEMNVSTLELGDSALYLCASSLDQGPYNEQFFGPGTRLTVL.